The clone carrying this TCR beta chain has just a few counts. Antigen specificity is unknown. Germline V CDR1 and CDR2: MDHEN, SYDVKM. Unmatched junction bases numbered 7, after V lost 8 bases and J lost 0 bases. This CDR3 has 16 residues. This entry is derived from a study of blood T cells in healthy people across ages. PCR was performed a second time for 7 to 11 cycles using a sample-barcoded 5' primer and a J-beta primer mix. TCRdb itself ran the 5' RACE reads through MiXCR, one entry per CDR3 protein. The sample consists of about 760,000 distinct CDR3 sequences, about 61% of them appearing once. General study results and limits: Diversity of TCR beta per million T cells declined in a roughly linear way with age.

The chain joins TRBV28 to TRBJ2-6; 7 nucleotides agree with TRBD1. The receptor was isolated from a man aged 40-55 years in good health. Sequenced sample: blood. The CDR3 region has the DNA TGTGCCAGCTCGAGACAGGGTCTCTCTGGGGCCAACGTCCTGACTTTC. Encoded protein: CASSRQGLSGANVLTF. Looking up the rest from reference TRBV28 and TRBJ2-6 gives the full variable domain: DVKVTQSSRYLVKRTGEKVFLECVQDMDHENMFWYRQDPGLGLRLIYFSYDVKMKEKGDIPEGYSVSREKKERFSLILESASTNQTSMYLCASSRQGLSGANVLTFGAGSRLTVL.